One TCR beta chain is described in this entry. The sequenced template was cDNA made from the entire isolated RNA. The data were produced by immunoSEQ multiplex PCR, yet TCRdb's version contains in-frame clones alone and is incomplete. In the table there are more than 50,000 clones, around 63% of which are singletons. The data stem from a study of beta chain features in type 1 diabetes. Germline V gene sequence: CDR1 MNHEY, CDR2 SMNVEV (reference sequence). CDR3 length: 12 residues. V was pared by 3 bases and J by 13 bases, with 10 bases between. Material for sequencing was Tregs from blood. This clonotype originated in a young woman in good health. This chain links TRBV27 with TRBJ1-6; the D is unclear. The CDR3 is CASSFPGSPLHF. DNA for the CDR3: TGTGCCAGCAGTTTCCCGGGGTCGCCCCTCCACTTT.